What follows are 27 T cell receptor beta chains derived from one specimen sequenced in a study of T-cell reconstitution after alpha-beta-depleted transplantation in children. The TCRbeta library was prepared with unique molecular identifiers. TCRdb independently ran MiXCR on the PCR reads; one entry per CDR3 protein. The table has 350,000 to 500,000 distinct CDR3 sequences, over 40% seen once. This material consisted of PBMCs, taken before TCRalphabeta/CD19-depleted stem cell transplant. These receptors were collected from a girl aged 2 to 10 with aplastic anemia, due to receive a stem cell transplant.

The chain combines TRBV7-2 with TRBJ2-7; unclear D gene. Germline-derived CDR1 and CDR2 are SGHTA and FQGNSA. This CDR3 has 12 amino acids. V was shortened by 4 bases and J by 4 bases, with 8 bases between the two germline ends. CDR3 sequence: CASSSSRYEQYF. The CDR3 DNA follows: TGTGCCAGCAGCTCATCACGGTACGAGCAGTACTTC.

This clonotype came up a few times. The chain carries TRBV28 and TRBJ2-3; possibly TRBD2 for D (5 bases). Trimming pared 6 bases from V and 0 bases from J, leaving 13 bases between. Germline V gene sequence: CDR1 MDHEN, CDR2 SYDVKM. The CDR3 contains 15 residues. The CDR3 DNA sequence: TGTGCCAGCAGAGAAGGGCGGGTTAGCACAGATACGCAGTATTTT. Translating it yields CASREGRVSTDTQYF.

The chain joins TRBV20-1 to TRBJ2-5; 9 bases line up with TRBD2. CDR3 length: 14 amino acids. The V and J ends lost 6 bases and 1 base, in that order; junction bases with no gene match: 6. CDR1 is DFQATT, CDR2 SNEGSKA, per germline (reference sequence). The chain's CDR3 is CSAIAGELQETQYF. CDR3 in DNA: TGCAGTGCCATAGCGGGGGAGCTCCAAGAGACCCAGTACTTC.

V and J are TRBV20-1 and TRBJ2-5, with TRBD2 as a possible D gene (6 bases). The germline V and J ends were trimmed by 0 bases and 5 bases, with 16 bases remaining between them. CDR1 and CDR2 (germline): DFQATT, SNEGSKA (reference sequence). The CDR3 totals 15 residues. For the CDR3, the DNA is TGCAGTGCTAGAGATGGCGCGGGGTCGAAGGAGACCCAGTACTTC. It codes for CSARDGAGSKETQYF.

The chain uses TRBV6-4 and TRBJ2-3; 9 positions agree with TRBD2. The CDR3 has 19 amino acids. The germline V gene encodes CDR1 MRHNA and CDR2 SNTAGT. The ends lost 6 bases at V and 2 bases at J; junction bases unmatched: 18. Written as DNA, the CDR3 is TGTGCCAGCAGCTCCGGACAGTTCCTCAGCGGGAGGAACACAGATACGCAGTATTTT. Its protein is CASSSGQFLSGRNTDTQYF.

The CDR3 protein is CASSLGLAGGFDEQYF. In nucleotides, the CDR3 is TGCGCCAGCAGCTTGGGACTAGCGGGAGGGTTCGACGAGCAGTACTTC. V is TRBV5-1 and J is TRBJ2-7; the match to TRBD2 covers 14 bases. The CDR3 runs 16 residues. The V gene end was trimmed by 0 bases and the J gene end by 5 bases; junction bases not matched to a gene: 4. Germline CDR1 SGHRS, CDR2 YFSETQ.

The chain joins TRBV20-1 to TRBJ2-3; D unclear. With 6 bases removed from V and 4 bases from J, the gap between germline ends came to 8 bases. The CDR3 contains 11 residues. Germline V CDR1 and CDR2: DFQATT, SNEGSKA (reference sequence). CDR3 region: CSAGKADTQYF. The CDR3 region has the DNA TGCAGTGCAGGAAAGGCAGATACGCAGTATTTT.

V gene TRBV12-3 or TRBV12-4 combines with J gene TRBJ2-7, with TRBD1 matching over 7 bases. The CDR3 has 14 residues. The V segment lost 8 bases and the J segment 1 base; nucleotides outside the gene matches: 8. CDR3: CASARQGPSYEQYF. The CDR3 coding sequence is TGTGCCAGCGCCCGACAGGGCCCTTCCTACGAGCAGTACTTC.

The chain recombines TRBV7-2 with TRBJ2-1; D is tentatively TRBD1 or TRBD2 (5 bases each). Germline CDR1 and CDR2: SGHTA and FQGNSA. V lost 4 bases and J lost 7, with 14 bases in between. The CDR3 length is 14 residues. The CDR3 DNA sequence: TGTGCCAGCAGCTGGGGCGGCGGGTGGAATGAGCAGTTCTTC. The encoded protein is CASSWGGGWNEQFF. Looking up the rest from reference TRBV7-2 and TRBJ2-1 gives the full variable domain: GAGVSQSPSNKVTEKGKDVELRCDPISGHTALYWYRQSLGQGLEFLIYFQGNSAPDKSGLPSDRFSAERTGGSVSTLTIQRTQQEDSAVYLCASSWGGGWNEQFFGPGTRLTVL.

This clonotype was counted a few times. The chain recombines TRBV7-6 with TRBJ2-4, with 8 bases identical to TRBD1. CDR1 is SGHVS and CDR2 is FNYEAQ in the germline V gene. V shed 5 bases and J 0 bases; nucleotides not matched to a gene: 18. The CDR3 is 20 residues long. The CDR3 is CASSPHPGQVIGAAKNIQYF. The DNA of the CDR3 is TGTGCCAGCAGCCCCCACCCGGGACAGGTGATAGGAGCAGCCAAAAACATTCAGTACTTC.

This clonotype was observed a handful of times. The chain is built from TRBV20-1 and TRBJ2-7, with 13 positions matching TRBD2. Germline CDR1 is DFQATT and CDR2 is SNEGSKA (reference sequence). The CDR3 spans 16 residues. The ends lost 2 bases at V and 6 bases at J; junction bases unmatched: 10. The CDR3 spells CSARRVLAGGPGEQYF. The CDR3, as DNA: TGCAGTGCTAGACGGGTACTAGCGGGAGGGCCAGGCGAGCAGTACTTC.

This clonotype was counted at least ten times. CDR3 amino acids: CSVGATGTPGETQYF. The CDR3, as DNA: TGCAGCGTGGGAGCCACCGGGACCCCTGGAGAGACCCAGTACTTC. V and J are TRBV29-1 and TRBJ2-5; D could derive from TRBD1 or TRBD2 (5 bases each). CDR1 SQVTM and CDR2 ANQGSEA come from the germline V gene. The V gene lost 6 bases and the J gene lost 4 bases, with 21 bases spanning the gap. The CDR3 length is 15 residues. The entire variable domain, with the rest obtained from reference TRBV29-1 and TRBJ2-5, is as follows: SAVISQKPSRDICQRGTSLTIQCQVDSQVTMMFWYRQQPGQSLTLIATANQGSEATYESGFVIDKFPISRPNLTFSTLTVSNMSPEDSSIYLCSVGATGTPGETQYFGPGTRLLVL.

This clonotype has at least ten counts. The chain carries TRBV29-1 and TRBJ2-1, with D maybe TRBD2 (5 bases). Germline V gene sequence: CDR1 SQVTM, CDR2 ANQGSEA. The CDR3 has 11 amino acids. V lost 4 bases and J lost 7, with 8 bases in between. The CDR3 is CSVGEGNEQFF. Here the CDR3 DNA reads TGCAGCGTTGGTGAGGGTAATGAGCAGTTCTTC.

This clonotype was counted a single time. The V call is TRBV19, the J call TRBJ2-2; 7 bases map to TRBD2. After removal of 7 bases from V and 1 base from J, the junction contained 9 bases not matched to a gene. Per the germline V gene, CDR1 is LNHDA and CDR2 is SQIVND (reference sequence). The CDR3 has 16 amino acids. This CDR3 is CASTGGLAVNTGELFF. CDR3 DNA: TGTGCCAGTACCGGCGGGCTAGCGGTGAACACCGGGGAGCTGTTTTTT.

This clonotype was seen once. The rearrangement joins TRBV20-1 to TRBJ2-1; 14 nucleotides match TRBD2. Per the germline V gene, CDR1 is DFQATT and CDR2 is SNEGSKA (reference sequence). V lost 3 bases and J lost 6; bases outside the gene matches: 10. CDR3 size: 17 residues. The CDR3 here is CSASGGTSGSTVNEQFF. The CDR3 nucleotides are TGCAGTGCTAGCGGCGGGACTAGCGGGAGTACAGTCAATGAGCAGTTCTTC.

The gene calls are TRBV4-1 and TRBJ1-2; TRBD1 is a possible D gene (5 bases). Trimming took 0 bases from V and 4 from J, leaving 15 bases between them. The CDR3 contains 16 residues. The germline V gene encodes CDR1 MGHRA and CDR2 YSYEKL. CDR3 amino acids: CASSQDVTVLSYGYTF. CDR3 nucleotides: TGCGCCAGCAGCCAAGATGTGACAGTGCTATCCTATGGCTACACCTTC.

The chain employs TRBV24-1 and TRBJ1-5; D is unclear. This CDR3 comprises 12 residues. V lost 6 bases and J lost 2, with 4 bases in between. Germline CDR1 is KGHDR and CDR2 is SFDVKD. The CDR3 here is CATSKGNQPQHF. For the CDR3, the DNA is TGTGCCACCAGTAAGGGCAATCAGCCCCAGCATTTT.

Concerning this clonotype: The conserved final phenylalanine or tryptophan is absent from the CDR3, which likely points to a read error. V is TRBV28 and J is TRBJ2-5; no reliable D call. With 4 bases removed from V and 5 bases from J, the gap between germline ends came to 14 bases. CDR3 length: 14 amino acids. Germline CDR1 and CDR2: MDHEN and SYDVKM. CDR3 DNA sequence: TGTGCCAGCAGTTGGGCAACACTACGGGAGACCCAGTACCTC. It is translated as CASSWATLRETQYL.

This clonotype was counted at least ten times. The rearrangement links TRBV10-3 to TRBJ2-1; D remains ambiguous. Trimming cost V 3 bases and J 8 bases, with 14 bases left between them. Germline loops: CDR1 ENHRY, CDR2 SYGVKD. This CDR3 contains 14 residues. CDR3 coding DNA: TGTGCCATCAGTGACACCAACCGCGGTGATGAGCAGTTCTTC. It encodes CAISDTNRGDEQFF.

The chain couples TRBV29-1 to TRBJ1-1, with TRBD1 matching 8 bases. The V gene's germline CDR1 is SQVTM and CDR2 ANQGSEA. CDR3 size: 14 residues. The junction had 10 bases not matched to a gene; V was cut back by 1 base and J by 9 bases. CDR3 loop: CSVEGVGQGDKAFF. The CDR3 DNA follows: TGCAGCGTTGAAGGGGTCGGACAGGGCGATAAAGCTTTCTTT.

This clonotype was picked up one time. The rearrangement links TRBV7-8 to TRBJ2-2; D is perhaps TRBD2 (6 bases). The length of the CDR3 is 15 residues. CDR1 is SGHVS and CDR2 is FQNEAQ in the germline V gene. Between the trimmed V and J ends, which lost 5 bases and 4 bases, there was a span of 14 bases. The CDR3: CASSRSAGGTGELFF. As DNA, the CDR3 is TGTGCCAGCAGCCGCAGCGCCGGGGGCACCGGGGAGCTGTTTTTT.

This clonotype was counted a few times. The V and J genes are TRBV20-1 and TRBJ1-1; D is ambiguous. CDR1 is DFQATT and CDR2 is SNEGSKA in the germline V gene (reference sequence). The CDR3 consists of 14 residues. V was clipped by 2 bases and J by 0 bases, with 10 bases between them. CDR3 loop: CSARRLGMNTEAFF. The CDR3 nucleotides read TGCAGTGCTAGAAGGCTGGGGATGAACACTGAAGCTTTCTTT.

This clonotype was recorded at least ten times. The gene calls are TRBV7-9 and TRBJ2-2; D is possibly TRBD2 (5 bases). This CDR3 contains 12 residues. V dropped 5 bases and J dropped 6 bases, with 7 bases sitting between them. In germline, CDR1 is SEHNR, CDR2 FQNEAQ (reference sequence). The CDR3 bases are TGTGCCAGCAGCCGGGGAGCCGGGGAGCTGTTTTTT. Translated: CASSRGAGELFF.

This clonotype was found many times. V is TRBV29-1 and J is TRBJ2-1; D is undetermined. The CDR3 loop spans 12 amino acids. From germline, CDR1 is SQVTM and CDR2 ANQGSEA. The V gene lost 3 bases and the J gene lost 3 bases, with 6 bases spanning the gap. CDR3 DNA: TGCAGCGTTGAGGCCCTCTACAATGAGCAGTTCTTC. Its protein product is CSVEALYNEQFF.

V and J are TRBV4-1 and TRBJ2-2; 12 bases fit TRBD2. The CDR3 totals 19 residues. Germline V gives CDR1 MGHRA, CDR2 YSYEKL. Trimming took 0 bases from V and 2 from J; bases not matched to a gene: 7. CDR3 sequence: CASSQDRPSGRANTGELFF. CDR3 DNA sequence: TGCGCCAGCAGCCAAGATCGGCCTAGCGGGAGGGCTAACACCGGGGAGCTGTTTTTT.

This clonotype was found once. The chain uses TRBV11-1 and TRBJ2-5; TRBD2 aligns across 8 bases. This CDR3 region has 21 residues. With V trimmed by 5 bases and J by 2 bases, 25 bases remained unmatched. The V gene's germline CDR1 is SGHAT and CDR2 FQDESV (reference sequence). CDR3 protein: CASSRRGLAGSYVGLQETQYF. The CDR3 bases are TGTGCCAGCAGCCGTCGGGGGCTAGCGGGCTCCTACGTGGGCTTACAAGAGACCCAGTACTTC.

The rearrangement uses TRBV29-1 and TRBJ2-5; no reliable D call. CDR1 and CDR2 from the germline V gene are SQVTM and ANQGSEA. The CDR3 loop spans 12 amino acids. V was shortened by 4 bases and J by 0 bases, with 6 bases between the two germline ends. The CDR3 nucleotides read TGCAGCGTTGTTGTGGACCAAGAGACCCAGTACTTC. Its protein product is CSVVVDQETQYF.